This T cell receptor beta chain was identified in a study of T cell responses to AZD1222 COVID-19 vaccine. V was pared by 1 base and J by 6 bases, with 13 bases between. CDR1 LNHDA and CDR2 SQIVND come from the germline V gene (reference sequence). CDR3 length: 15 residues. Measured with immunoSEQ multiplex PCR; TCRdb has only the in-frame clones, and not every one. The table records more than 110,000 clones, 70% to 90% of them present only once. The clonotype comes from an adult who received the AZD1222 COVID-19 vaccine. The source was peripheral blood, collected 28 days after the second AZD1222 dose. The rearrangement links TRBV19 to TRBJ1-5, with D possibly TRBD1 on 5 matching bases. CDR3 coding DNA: TGTGCCAGTAGTATAGGAGGGGTCCGTAGTCAGCCCCAGCATTTT. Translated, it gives CASSIGGVRSQPQHF.